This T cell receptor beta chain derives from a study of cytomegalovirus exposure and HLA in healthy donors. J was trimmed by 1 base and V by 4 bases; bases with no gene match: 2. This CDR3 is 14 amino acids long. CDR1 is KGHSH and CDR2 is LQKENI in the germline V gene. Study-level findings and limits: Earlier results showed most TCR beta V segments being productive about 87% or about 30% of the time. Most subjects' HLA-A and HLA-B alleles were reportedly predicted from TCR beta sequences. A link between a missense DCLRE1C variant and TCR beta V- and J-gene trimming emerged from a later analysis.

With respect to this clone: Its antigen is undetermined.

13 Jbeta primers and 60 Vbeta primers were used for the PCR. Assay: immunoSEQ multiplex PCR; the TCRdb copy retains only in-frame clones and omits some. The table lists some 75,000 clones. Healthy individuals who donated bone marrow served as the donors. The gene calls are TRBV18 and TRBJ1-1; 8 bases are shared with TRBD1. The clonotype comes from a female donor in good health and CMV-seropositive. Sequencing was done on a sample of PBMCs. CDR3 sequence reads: CASSLGTGNTEAFF. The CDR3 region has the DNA TGTGCCAGCTCACTCGGGACAGGGAACACTGAAGCTTTCTTT.